The clone carrying this T cell receptor (beta chain) was counted ten times or more. Antigen: not known. These data belong to a study of shared clonotypes between healthy human individuals. On the study more broadly: Per donor, CD8 memory used one plate, CD8 naive used two, CD4 memory used three and CD4 naive used three.

Study-wide results and caveats: Sequencing depth was predicted to influence how clonotypes are shared among donors. Larger estimated richness was generally seen in naive subsets than in memory subsets.

The repertoire was sequenced with immunoSEQ multiplex PCR; TCRdb's copy has only in-frame clones and lacks some. Found here are fewer than 350,000 clones, about nine tenths of them singletons; the top ten hold 15% to 20%. The germline V gene has CDR1 SGDLS and CDR2 YYNGEE. Unmatched junction bases numbered 6, after V lost 0 bases and J lost 4 bases. This CDR3 has 17 residues. The sequence came from a man aged 18 to 35 in good health. The chain uses TRBV9 and TRBJ2-2; 10 nucleotides agree with TRBD2. Sequencing was performed on memory CD8+ T cells sorted from blood. Subset specified: CD45RO+ cells pooled with CCR7-negative TemRA cells. CDR3 amino acids: CASSVVHIAGGTGELFF. CDR3 nucleotides: TGTGCCAGCAGCGTAGTCCATATAGCGGGAGGCACCGGGGAGCTGTTTTTT.